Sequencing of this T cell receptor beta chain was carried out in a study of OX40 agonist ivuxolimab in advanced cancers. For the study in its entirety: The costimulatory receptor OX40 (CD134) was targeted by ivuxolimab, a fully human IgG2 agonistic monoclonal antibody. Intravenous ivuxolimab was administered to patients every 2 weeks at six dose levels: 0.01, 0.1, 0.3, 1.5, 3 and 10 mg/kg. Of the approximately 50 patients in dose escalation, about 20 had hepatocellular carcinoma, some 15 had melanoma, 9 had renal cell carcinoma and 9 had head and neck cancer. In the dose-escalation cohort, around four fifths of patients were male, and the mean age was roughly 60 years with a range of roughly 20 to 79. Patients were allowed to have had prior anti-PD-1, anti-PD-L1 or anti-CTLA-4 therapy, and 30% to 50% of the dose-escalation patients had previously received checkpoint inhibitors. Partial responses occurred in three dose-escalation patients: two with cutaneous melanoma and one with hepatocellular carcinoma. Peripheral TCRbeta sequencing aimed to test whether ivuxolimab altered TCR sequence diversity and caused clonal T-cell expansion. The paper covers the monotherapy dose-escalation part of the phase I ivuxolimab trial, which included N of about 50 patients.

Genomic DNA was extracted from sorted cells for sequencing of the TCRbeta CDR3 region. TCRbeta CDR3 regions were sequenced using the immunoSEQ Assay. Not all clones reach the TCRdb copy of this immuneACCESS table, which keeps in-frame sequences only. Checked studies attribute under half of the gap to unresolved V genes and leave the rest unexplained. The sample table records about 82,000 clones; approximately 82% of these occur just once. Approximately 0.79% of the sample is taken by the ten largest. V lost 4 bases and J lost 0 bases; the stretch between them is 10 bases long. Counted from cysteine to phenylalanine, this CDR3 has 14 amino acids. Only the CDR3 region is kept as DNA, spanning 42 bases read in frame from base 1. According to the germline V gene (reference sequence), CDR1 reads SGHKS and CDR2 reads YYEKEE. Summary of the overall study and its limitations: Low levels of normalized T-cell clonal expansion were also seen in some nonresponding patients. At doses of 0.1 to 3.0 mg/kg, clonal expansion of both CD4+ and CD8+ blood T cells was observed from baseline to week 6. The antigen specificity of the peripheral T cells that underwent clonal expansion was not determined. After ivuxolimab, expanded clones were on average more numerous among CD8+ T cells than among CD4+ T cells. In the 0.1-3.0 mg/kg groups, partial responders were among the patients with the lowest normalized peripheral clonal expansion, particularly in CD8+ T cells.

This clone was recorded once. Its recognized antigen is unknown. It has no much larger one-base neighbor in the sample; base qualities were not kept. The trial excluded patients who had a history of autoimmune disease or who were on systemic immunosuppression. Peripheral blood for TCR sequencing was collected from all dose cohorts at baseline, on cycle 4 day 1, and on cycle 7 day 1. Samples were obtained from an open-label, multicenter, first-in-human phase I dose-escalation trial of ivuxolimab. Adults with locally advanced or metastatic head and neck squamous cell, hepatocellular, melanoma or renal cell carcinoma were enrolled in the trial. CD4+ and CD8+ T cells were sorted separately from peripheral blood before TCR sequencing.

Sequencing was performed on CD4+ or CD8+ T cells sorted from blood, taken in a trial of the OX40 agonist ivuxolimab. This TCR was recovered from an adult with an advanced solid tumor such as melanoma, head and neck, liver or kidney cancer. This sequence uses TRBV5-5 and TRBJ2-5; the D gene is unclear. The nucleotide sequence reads TGTGCCAGCAGCCTTACACTTTACCAAGAGACCCAGTACTTC. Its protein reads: CASSLTLYQETQYF. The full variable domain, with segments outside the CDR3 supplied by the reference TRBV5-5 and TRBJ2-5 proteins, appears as DAGVTQSPTHLIKTRGQQVTLRCSPISGHKSVSWYQQVLGQGPQFIFQYYEKEERGRGNFPDRFSARQFPNYSSELNVNALLLGDSALYLCASSLTLYQETQYFGPGTRLLVL.